This TCR beta chain was documented in a study of technical replicates of blood from a few donors. There are 18 residues in the CDR3. J was trimmed by 4 bases and V by 3 bases; bases with no gene match: 16. Germline V lookup: CDR1 LNHDA, CDR2 SQIVND (reference sequence). Clones were read by immunoSEQ multiplex PCR, and TCRdb kept only the in-frame ones, dropping some. The repertoire holds around 100,000 clones, approximately 96% seen once, with approximately 0.2% in the top ten. The gene calls are TRBV19 and TRBJ1-2; 8 nucleotides align to TRBD1. Sequencing input: T cells isolated from PBMCs. This receptor was obtained from a human donor in good health. The CDR3 spells CASSIARDRRTLIYGYTF. DNA of the CDR3: TGTGCCAGTAGTATCGCTCGGGACAGGCGAACTCTCATCTATGGCTACACCTTC. The entire variable domain, with the rest obtained from reference TRBV19 and TRBJ1-2, is as follows: DGGITQSPKYLFRKEGQNVTLSCEQNLNHDAMYWYRQDPGQGLRLIYYSQIVNDFQKGDIAEGYSVSREKKESFPLTVTSAQKNPTAFYLCASSIARDRRTLIYGYTFGSGTRLTVV.